The next 22 T cell receptor beta chains were all read from a single sample in a study of identical twins. TCRdb passed the 5' RACE reads through MiXCR, listing each CDR3 protein once. In the table there are approximately 1.8 million distinct CDR3 sequences, about 32% of which are singletons. Specimen: cord blood. All receptors come from a newborn girl in good health.

The rearrangement links TRBV29-1 to TRBJ2-5; 8 bases match TRBD2. There are 14 residues in the CDR3. Germline CDR1 SQVTM, CDR2 ANQGSEA. The V segment lost 3 bases and the J segment 4 bases; nucleotides outside the gene matches: 7. The chain's CDR3 is CSVDSSGNRETQYF. Here the CDR3 DNA reads TGCAGCGTTGATAGTAGCGGGAATCGAGAGACCCAGTACTTC.

The sample holds one count of this clonotype. V gene TRBV6-2 or TRBV6-3 combines with J gene TRBJ2-5; unclear D gene. CDR1 and CDR2 from the germline V gene are MNHEY and SVGEGT. This CDR3 spans 14 amino acids. V lost 11 bases to trimming and J lost 11 bases, with 27 bases between them. The CDR3 is CAGTRPRLNSEQYF. The DNA for the CDR3 is TGTGCCGGCACTCGGCCGAGACTTAACAGTGAGCAGTACTTC.

The CDR3 reads CASRGQGPHYEQYF. CDR3 nucleotides: TGTGCCAGCAGGGGACAGGGTCCCCATTACGAGCAGTACTTC. The chain employs TRBV2 and TRBJ2-7, with 9 bases identical to TRBD1. CDR1 SNHLY and CDR2 FYNNEI come from the germline V gene. The CDR3 is made up of 14 amino acids. Trimming removed 6 bases from V and 4 bases from J; junction bases left unmatched: 7.

This clonotype appeared a few times. The J gene is TRBJ2-7, the V gene TRBV5-5; 9 bases are shared with TRBD1. Germline V gene sequence: CDR1 SGHKS, CDR2 YYEKEE (reference sequence). The CDR3 spans 16 residues. V gave up 4 bases and J gave up 1 base; unmatched junction bases: 9. The CDR3 spells CASSATGTGISYEQYF. In nucleotides, the CDR3 is TGTGCCAGCAGCGCGACCGGGACAGGGATATCCTACGAGCAGTACTTC. Supplemented by reference TRBV5-5 and TRBJ2-7, the full variable domain reads DAGVTQSPTHLIKTRGQQVTLRCSPISGHKSVSWYQQVLGQGPQFIFQYYEKEERGRGNFPDRFSARQFPNYSSELNVNALLLGDSALYLCASSATGTGISYEQYFGPGTRLTVT.

The chain couples TRBV11-2 to TRBJ2-7; a weak D match, TRBD1 (5 bases). The CDR3 spans 16 residues. Trimming pared 0 bases from V and 3 bases from J, leaving 15 bases between. The V gene's germline CDR1 is SGHAT and CDR2 FQNNGV. CDR3 in amino acids: CASSLDLRGRLYEQYF. In DNA, the CDR3 is TGTGCCAGCAGCTTAGATCTAAGGGGTAGGCTCTACGAGCAGTACTTC.

Here the CDR3 reads CASSARGGDEAFF. The CDR3 DNA is TGTGCCAGCAGCGCCAGGGGCGGCGATGAAGCTTTCTTT. This sequence joins TRBV9 and TRBJ1-1; D may be TRBD1 (6 bases). The germline V gene encodes CDR1 SGDLS and CDR2 YYNGEE. The CDR3 totals 13 residues. The ends were cut back, 3 bases at V and 7 bases at J, with 13 bases in the middle.

The chain is built from TRBV4-1 and TRBJ2-7; unclear D gene. V lost 1 base to trimming and J lost 4 bases, with 14 bases between them. This CDR3 region has 15 residues. Germline V gives CDR1 MGHRA, CDR2 YSYEKL. CDR3 DNA sequence: TGCGCCAGCAGCCAAGGTCCCGGGCCCCCTTACGAGCAGTACTTC. It translates to CASSQGPGPPYEQYF.

This clonotype was counted a few times. This CDR3 reads CASSEKGWTGAPYEQYF. In DNA, the CDR3 is TGTGCCAGCAGTGAAAAGGGTTGGACAGGAGCCCCCTACGAGCAGTACTTC. The chain recombines TRBV6-1 with TRBJ2-7; TRBD1 matches 7 bases. The V segment lost 2 bases and the J segment 2 bases; nucleotides outside the gene matches: 12. CDR3 size: 17 residues. The germline CDR1 and CDR2 sequences are MNHNS and SASEGT.

The chain recombines TRBV29-1 with TRBJ2-1; 11 bases match TRBD2. V lost 7 bases to trimming and J lost 9 bases; unmatched junction nucleotides: 5. The CDR3 has 12 amino acids. CDR1 and CDR2 from the germline V gene are SQVTM and ANQGSEA. The CDR3 DNA reads as TGCAGCGGGGGGACTAGCGGCAGTGAGCAGTTCTTC. Residues: CSGGTSGSEQFF.

This clonotype was counted only a few times. The chain employs TRBV9 and TRBJ2-7; TRBD2 aligns across 12 bases. Germline assignment: CDR1 SGDLS and CDR2 YYNGEE. V gave up 4 bases and J gave up 2 bases; unmatched junction bases: 7. This CDR3 comprises 16 residues. The DNA for the CDR3 is TGTGCCAGCAGCCTAGGGACTAGCGGGCGCCCCTACGAGCAGTACTTC. Amino acid sequence: CASSLGTSGRPYEQYF.

A word on this clonotype: The DNA is omitted, as the CDR3 cannot be located on it reliably, and the CDR3 follows TCRdb's listing. The CDR3 is CASILDKAFSEAFF. J is TRBJ1-1 and V is TRBV27; TRBD1, as called in the table, went unchecked against the DNA. Germline V gives CDR1 MNHEY, CDR2 SMNVEV (reference sequence). Termini included, the CDR3 measures 14 amino acids.

The V call is TRBV24-1, the J call TRBJ2-1; TRBD2 aligns across 10 bases. CDR3 length equals 17 residues. J lost 5 bases, V lost 0 bases, and 6 bases had no gene match. Germline V CDR1 and CDR2: KGHDR, SFDVKD. For the CDR3, the DNA is TGTGCCACCAGTGATTTGCCCCGACTAGCGGGTAACAATGAGCAGTTCTTC. Translation: CATSDLPRLAGNNEQFF.

The chain is built from TRBV24-1 and TRBJ2-3, with 14 bases identical to TRBD2. Germline V gene data show CDR1 as KGHDR and CDR2 as SFDVKD. This CDR3 is 19 amino acids long. The junction had 7 bases not matched to a gene; V was cut back by 3 bases and J by 0 bases. In nucleotides, the CDR3 is TGTGCCACCAGTGATCCCCCGACTAGCGGGAGGGCTAGCACAGATACGCAGTATTTT. Its translation: CATSDPPTSGRASTDTQYF.

As for this clonotype: Just one base apart from a much larger clone, this may be a read error. The J gene is TRBJ2-4, the V gene TRBV21-1; the table's D gene call, TRBD2, was not cross checked with the DNA. TRBV21-1 is labeled a pseudogene. The CDR3 runs 17 residues. This CDR3 reads CASSRPTSGGAEDIRYF. The CDR3, as DNA: TGTGCCAGCAGCAGACCAACTAGCGGGGGGGCCGAGGACATTCGGTACTTC.

The chain employs TRBV29-1 and TRBJ2-5; either TRBD1 or TRBD2 may supply D (7 bases each). Deletions cut 3 bases from V and 11 bases from J, with 25 bases between. CDR3 length equals 15 residues. From germline, CDR1 is SQVTM and CDR2 ANQGSEA. DNA of the CDR3: TGCAGCGTTGAGGGTGACAGGGAGGGAACCTACGGGCAGTACTTC. As protein: CSVEGDREGTYGQYF.

This chain uses TRBV29-1 with TRBJ1-1, with TRBD1 matching 7 bases. The CDR3 has 12 residues. V dropped 6 bases and J dropped 7; count of bases not matched to a gene: 8. Germline V gives CDR1 SQVTM, CDR2 ANQGSEA. CDR3 DNA sequence: TGCAGCGTCGAGGAGGGGGCAGGTGAAGCTTTCTTT. Its translation is CSVEEGAGEAFF.

The genes are TRBV28 and TRBJ1-2, with D uncertain. CDR1 and CDR2 (germline): MDHEN, SYDVKM. Trimming stripped 7 bases from V and 7 bases from J, with 19 bases between. The CDR3 contains 14 residues. The CDR3 protein is CASTQVGGVPGYTF. The CDR3 DNA reads as TGTGCCAGCACCCAAGTGGGCGGGGTTCCTGGCTACACCTTC.

This clonotype came up a few times. V is TRBV25-1 and J is TRBJ2-3, with 13 positions matching TRBD2. The V gene end was trimmed by 5 bases and the J gene end by 2 bases; junction bases not matched to a gene: 10. CDR3 size: 18 residues. Germline CDR1 is MGHDK and CDR2 is SYGVNS. The CDR3 bases are TGTGCCAGCAGTTGGACTAGCGGGAGTTTGGACACCACAGATACGCAGTATTTT. Its protein is CASSWTSGSLDTTDTQYF. The complete variable domain, with remaining parts taken from reference TRBV25-1 and TRBJ2-3, reads EADIYQTPRYLVIGTGKKITLECSQTMGHDKMYWYQQDPGMELHLIHYSYGVNSTEKGDLSSESTVSRIRTEHFPLTLESARPSHTSQYLCASSWTSGSLDTTDTQYFGPGTRLTVL.

The chain employs TRBV5-5 and TRBJ2-7; D is uncertain. This CDR3 spans 15 amino acids. V lost 1 base, J lost 2 bases, and 13 bases lay in between. In germline, CDR1 is SGHKS, CDR2 YYEKEE (reference sequence). CDR3 loop: CASSLTSRGTYEQYF. In nucleotides, the CDR3 is TGTGCCAGCAGCTTGACGTCTCGAGGCACCTACGAGCAGTACTTC.

This clonotype turned up a few times. The J gene is TRBJ2-3, the V gene TRBV14; TRBD2 aligns across 11 bases. J gave up 4 bases and V 4 bases, and 10 bases lay outside the gene matches. CDR3 size: 17 residues. The germline gives CDR1 SGHDN, CDR2 FVKESK. This CDR3 is CASSRLLLAGEPDTQYF. DNA of the CDR3: TGTGCCAGCAGCCGCCTATTACTAGCGGGAGAACCAGATACGCAGTATTTT.

This clonotype was recorded a few times. The chain uses TRBV4-1 and TRBJ2-7, with D perhaps TRBD2 (5 bases). The CDR3 is 13 amino acids. The V gene's germline CDR1 is MGHRA and CDR2 YSYEKL. V gave up 5 bases and J gave up 8 bases, with 16 bases separating them. The CDR3 loop is CASSKAVTAQQYF. CDR3 DNA sequence: TGCGCCAGCAGCAAAGCGGTAACCGCCCAGCAGTACTTC.

Points on this clonotype: At one end, the junction sequence differs from germline, possibly due to a read error. This sequence joins TRBV11-2 and TRBJ2-3; either TRBD1 or TRBD2 may supply D (5 bases each). The CDR3 runs 15 residues. Germline CDR1 SGHAT, CDR2 FQNNGV. The CDR3 coding sequence is TGTGTCAGCAGCTTAGCTCTGGTGGGGGCAGATACGCAGTATTTT. It translates to CVSSLALVGADTQYF.